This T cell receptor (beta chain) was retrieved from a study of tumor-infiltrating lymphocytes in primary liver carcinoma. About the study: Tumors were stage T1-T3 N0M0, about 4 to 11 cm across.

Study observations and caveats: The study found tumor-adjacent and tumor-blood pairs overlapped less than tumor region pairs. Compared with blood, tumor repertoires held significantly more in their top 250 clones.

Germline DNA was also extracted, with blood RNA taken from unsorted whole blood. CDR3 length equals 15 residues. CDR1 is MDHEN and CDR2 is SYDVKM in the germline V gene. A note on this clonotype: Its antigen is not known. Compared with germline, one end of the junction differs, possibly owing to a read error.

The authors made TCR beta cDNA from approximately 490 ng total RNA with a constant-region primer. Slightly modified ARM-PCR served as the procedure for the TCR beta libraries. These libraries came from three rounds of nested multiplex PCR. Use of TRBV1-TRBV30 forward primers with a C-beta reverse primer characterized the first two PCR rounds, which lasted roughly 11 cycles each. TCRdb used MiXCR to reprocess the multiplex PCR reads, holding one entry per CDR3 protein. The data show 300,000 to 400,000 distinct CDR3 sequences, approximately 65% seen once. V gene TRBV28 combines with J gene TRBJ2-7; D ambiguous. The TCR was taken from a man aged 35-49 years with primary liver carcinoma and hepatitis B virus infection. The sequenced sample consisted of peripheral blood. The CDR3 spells CASSSPREMAYEPYF. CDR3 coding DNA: TGTGCCAGCAGTTCCCCAAGGGAAATGGCCTACGAGCCGTACTTC.